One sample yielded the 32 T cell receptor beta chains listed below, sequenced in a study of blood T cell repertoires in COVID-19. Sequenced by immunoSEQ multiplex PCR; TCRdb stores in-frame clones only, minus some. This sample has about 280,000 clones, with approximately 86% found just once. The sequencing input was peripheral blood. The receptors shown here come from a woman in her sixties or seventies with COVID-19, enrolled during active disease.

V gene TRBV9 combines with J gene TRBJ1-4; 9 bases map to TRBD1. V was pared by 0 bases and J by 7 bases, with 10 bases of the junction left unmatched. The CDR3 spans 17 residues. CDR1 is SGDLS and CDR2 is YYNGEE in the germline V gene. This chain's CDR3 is CASSVAPGTGYGEKLFF. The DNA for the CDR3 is TGTGCCAGCAGCGTAGCCCCCGGGACAGGGTATGGTGAAAAACTGTTTTTT.

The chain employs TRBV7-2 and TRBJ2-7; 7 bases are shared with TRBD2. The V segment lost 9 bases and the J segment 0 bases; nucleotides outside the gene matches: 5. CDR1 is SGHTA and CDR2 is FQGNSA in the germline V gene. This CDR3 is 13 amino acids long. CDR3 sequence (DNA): TGTGCCAGTAACCGGGACTACTCCTACGAGCAGTACTTC. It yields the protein CASNRDYSYEQYF.

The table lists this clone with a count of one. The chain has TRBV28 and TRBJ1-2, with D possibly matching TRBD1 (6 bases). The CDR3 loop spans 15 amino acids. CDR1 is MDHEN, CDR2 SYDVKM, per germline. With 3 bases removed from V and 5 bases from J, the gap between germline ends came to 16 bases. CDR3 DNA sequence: TGTGCCAGCAGTTTTTCTGGGGACACTCTATATGGCTACACCTTC. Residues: CASSFSGDTLYGYTF.

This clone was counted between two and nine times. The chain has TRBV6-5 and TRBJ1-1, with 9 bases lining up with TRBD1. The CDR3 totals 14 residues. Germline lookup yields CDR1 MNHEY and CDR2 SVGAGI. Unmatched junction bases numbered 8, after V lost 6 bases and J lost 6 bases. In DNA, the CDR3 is TGTGCCAGCAGCGCAGGACAGGGGTACGCTGAAGCTTTCTTT. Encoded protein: CASSAGQGYAEAFF.

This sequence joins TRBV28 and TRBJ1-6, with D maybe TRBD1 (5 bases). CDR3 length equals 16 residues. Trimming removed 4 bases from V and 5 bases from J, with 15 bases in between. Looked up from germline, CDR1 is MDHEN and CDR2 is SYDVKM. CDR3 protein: CASSSAGGTNNSPLHF. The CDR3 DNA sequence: TGTGCCAGCAGTTCCGCCGGAGGGACGAATAATTCACCCCTCCACTTT.

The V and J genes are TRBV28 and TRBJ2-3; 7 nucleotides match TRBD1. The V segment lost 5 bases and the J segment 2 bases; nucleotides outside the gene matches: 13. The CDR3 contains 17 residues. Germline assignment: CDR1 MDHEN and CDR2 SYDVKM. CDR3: CASSLGPGTDFTDTQYF. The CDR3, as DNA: TGTGCCAGCAGTCTCGGACCCGGGACAGACTTCACAGATACGCAGTATTTT.

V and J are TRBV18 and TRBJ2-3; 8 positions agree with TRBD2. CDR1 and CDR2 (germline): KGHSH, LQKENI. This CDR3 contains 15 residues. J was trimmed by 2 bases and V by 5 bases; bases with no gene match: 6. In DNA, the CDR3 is TGTGCCAGCTCAGACCAAGCGGGGGTCACAGATACGCAGTATTTT. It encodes CASSDQAGVTDTQYF. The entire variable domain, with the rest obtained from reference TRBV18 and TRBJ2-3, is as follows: NAGVMQNPRHLVRRRGQEARLRCSPMKGHSHVYWYRQLPEEGLKFMVYLQKENIIDESGMPKERFSAEFPKEGPSILRIQQVVRGDSAAYFCASSDQAGVTDTQYFGPGTRLTVL.

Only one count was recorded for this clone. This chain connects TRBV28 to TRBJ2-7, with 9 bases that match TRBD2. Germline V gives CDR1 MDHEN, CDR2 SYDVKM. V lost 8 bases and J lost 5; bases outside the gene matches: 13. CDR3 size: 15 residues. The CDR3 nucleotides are TGTGCCAGCGAAGGAAAGCGGGGGGCCTGGGACGAGCAGTACTTC. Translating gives CASEGKRGAWDEQYF.

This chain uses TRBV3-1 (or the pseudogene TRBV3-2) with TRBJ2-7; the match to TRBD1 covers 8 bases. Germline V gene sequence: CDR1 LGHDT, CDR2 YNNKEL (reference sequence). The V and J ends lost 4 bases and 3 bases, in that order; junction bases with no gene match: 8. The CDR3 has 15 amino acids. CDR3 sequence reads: CASSPTGARYYEQYF. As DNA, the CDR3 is TGTGCCAGCAGCCCGACAGGGGCAAGATACTACGAGCAGTACTTC.

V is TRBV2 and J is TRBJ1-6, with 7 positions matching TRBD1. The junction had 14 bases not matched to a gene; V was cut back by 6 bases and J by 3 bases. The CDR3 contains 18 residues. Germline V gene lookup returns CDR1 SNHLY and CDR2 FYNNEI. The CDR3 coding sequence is TGTGCCAGCAGCAGAACCCTTACAGGGGACTTCTATAATTCACCCCTCCACTTT. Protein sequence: CASSRTLTGDFYNSPLHF.

The CDR3 nucleotides read TGCGCCAGCAGCTGGACAGGGGGGGAGACCCAGTACTTC. It encodes CASSWTGGETQYF. The chain uses TRBV5-1 and TRBJ2-5, with 10 bases fitting TRBD1. CDR3 length: 13 amino acids. The germline gives CDR1 SGHRS, CDR2 YFSETQ. The V gene end was trimmed by 3 bases and the J gene end by 5 bases; junction bases not matched to a gene: 1. The complete variable domain, with remaining parts taken from reference TRBV5-1 and TRBJ2-5, reads KAGVTQTPRYLIKTRGQQVTLSCSPISGHRSVSWYQQTPGQGLQFLFEYFSETQRNKGNFPGRFSGRQFSNSRSEMNVSTLELGDSALYLCASSWTGGETQYFGPGTRLLVL.

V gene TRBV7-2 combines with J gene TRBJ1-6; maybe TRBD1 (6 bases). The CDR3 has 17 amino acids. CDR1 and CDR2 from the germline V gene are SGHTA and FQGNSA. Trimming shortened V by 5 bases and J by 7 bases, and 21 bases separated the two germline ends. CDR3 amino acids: CASSQRAGEPRNSPLHF. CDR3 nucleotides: TGTGCCAGCAGCCAACGGGCAGGGGAACCGAGGAATTCACCCCTCCACTTT.

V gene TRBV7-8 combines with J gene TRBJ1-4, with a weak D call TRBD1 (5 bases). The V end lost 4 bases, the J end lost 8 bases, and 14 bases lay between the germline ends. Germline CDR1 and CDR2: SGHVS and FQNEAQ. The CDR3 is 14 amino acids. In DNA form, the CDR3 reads TGTGCCAGCAGCTCCAGGGCCGGGGGAGAAAAACTGTTTTTT. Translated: CASSSRAGGEKLFF.

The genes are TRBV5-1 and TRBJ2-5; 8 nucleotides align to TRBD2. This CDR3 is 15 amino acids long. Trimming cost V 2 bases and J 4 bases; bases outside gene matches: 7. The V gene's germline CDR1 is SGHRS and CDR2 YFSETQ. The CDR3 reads CASSFSGATGETQYF. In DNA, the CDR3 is TGCGCCAGCAGCTTTAGCGGGGCCACTGGAGAGACCCAGTACTTC. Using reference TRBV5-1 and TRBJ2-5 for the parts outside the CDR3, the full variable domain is KAGVTQTPRYLIKTRGQQVTLSCSPISGHRSVSWYQQTPGQGLQFLFEYFSETQRNKGNFPGRFSGRQFSNSRSEMNVSTLELGDSALYLCASSFSGATGETQYFGPGTRLLVL.

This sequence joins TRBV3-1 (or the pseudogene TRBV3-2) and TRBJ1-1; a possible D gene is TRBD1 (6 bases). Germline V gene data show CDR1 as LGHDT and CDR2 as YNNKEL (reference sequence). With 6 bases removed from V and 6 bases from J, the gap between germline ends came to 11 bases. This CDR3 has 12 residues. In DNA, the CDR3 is TGTGCCAGCAGGTCCACAGGGTCTGAAGCTTTCTTT. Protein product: CASRSTGSEAFF.

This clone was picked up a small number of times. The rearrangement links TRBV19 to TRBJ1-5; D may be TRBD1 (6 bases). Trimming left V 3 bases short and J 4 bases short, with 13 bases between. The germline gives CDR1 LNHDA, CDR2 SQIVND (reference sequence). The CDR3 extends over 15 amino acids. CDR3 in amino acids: CASSMTTGWNQPQHF. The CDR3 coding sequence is TGTGCCAGTAGTATGACTACAGGGTGGAATCAGCCCCAGCATTTT.

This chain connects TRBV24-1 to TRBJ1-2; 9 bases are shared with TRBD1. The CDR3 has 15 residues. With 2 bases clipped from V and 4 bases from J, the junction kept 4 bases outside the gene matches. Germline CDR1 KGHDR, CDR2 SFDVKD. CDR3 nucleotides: TGTGCCACCAGTGATTCCCGGACAGGGGTCTATGGCTACACCTTC. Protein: CATSDSRTGVYGYTF.

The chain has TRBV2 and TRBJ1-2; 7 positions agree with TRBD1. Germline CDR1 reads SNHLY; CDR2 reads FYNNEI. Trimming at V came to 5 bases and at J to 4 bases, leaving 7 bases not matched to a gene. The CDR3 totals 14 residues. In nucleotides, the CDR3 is TGTGCCAGCAGTTTACAGGGGTTTGGCTATGGCTACACCTTC. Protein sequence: CASSLQGFGYGYTF.

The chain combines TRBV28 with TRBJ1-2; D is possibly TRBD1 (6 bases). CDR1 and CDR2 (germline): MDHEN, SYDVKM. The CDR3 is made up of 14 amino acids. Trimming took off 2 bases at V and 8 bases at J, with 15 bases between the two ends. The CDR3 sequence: CASSLVGRGGGYTF. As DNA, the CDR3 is TGTGCCAGCAGTTTAGTCGGCAGGGGCGGAGGCTACACCTTC.

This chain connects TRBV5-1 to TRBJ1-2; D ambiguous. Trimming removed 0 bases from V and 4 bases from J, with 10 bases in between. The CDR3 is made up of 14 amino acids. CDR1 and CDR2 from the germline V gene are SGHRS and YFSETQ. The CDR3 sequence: CASSLAEDPYGYTF. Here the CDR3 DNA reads TGCGCCAGCAGCTTGGCCGAGGATCCCTATGGCTACACCTTC.

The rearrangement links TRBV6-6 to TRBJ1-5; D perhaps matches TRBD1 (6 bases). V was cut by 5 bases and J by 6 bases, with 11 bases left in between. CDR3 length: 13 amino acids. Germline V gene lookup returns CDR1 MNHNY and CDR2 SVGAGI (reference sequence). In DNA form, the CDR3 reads TGTGCCAGCAGTCAAACAGGGAGTCAGCCCCAGCATTTT. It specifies CASSQTGSQPQHF.

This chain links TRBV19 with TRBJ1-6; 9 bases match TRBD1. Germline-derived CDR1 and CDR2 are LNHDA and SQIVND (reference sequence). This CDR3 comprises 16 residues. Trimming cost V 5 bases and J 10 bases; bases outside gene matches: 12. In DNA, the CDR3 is TGTGCCAGTAGTCTTCCGGGACAGGGTCTCCGGTCACCCCTCCACTTT. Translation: CASSLPGQGLRSPLHF.

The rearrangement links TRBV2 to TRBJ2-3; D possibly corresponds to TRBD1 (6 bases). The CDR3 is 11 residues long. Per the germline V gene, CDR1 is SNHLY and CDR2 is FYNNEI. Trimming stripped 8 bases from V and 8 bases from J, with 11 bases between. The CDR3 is CASQGQGTQYF. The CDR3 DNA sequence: TGTGCCAGCCAGGGGCAGGGTACGCAGTATTTT. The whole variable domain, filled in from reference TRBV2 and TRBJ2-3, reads EPEVTQTPSHQVTQMGQEVILRCVPISNHLYFYWYRQILGQKVEFLVSFYNNEISEKSEIFDDQFSVERPDGSNFTLKIRSTKLEDSAMYFCASQGQGTQYFGPGTRLTVL.

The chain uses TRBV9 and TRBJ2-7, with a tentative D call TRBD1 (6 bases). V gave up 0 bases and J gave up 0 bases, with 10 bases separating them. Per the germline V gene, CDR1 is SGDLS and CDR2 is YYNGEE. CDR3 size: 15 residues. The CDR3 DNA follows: TGTGCCAGCAGCGTAGGACAGGAACCCTCCTACGAGCAGTACTTC. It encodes CASSVGQEPSYEQYF.

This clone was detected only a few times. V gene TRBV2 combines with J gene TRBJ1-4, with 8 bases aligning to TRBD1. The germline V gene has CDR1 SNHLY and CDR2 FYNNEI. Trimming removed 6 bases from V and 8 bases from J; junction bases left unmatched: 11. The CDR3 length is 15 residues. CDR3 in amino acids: CASSPRTGIREKLFF. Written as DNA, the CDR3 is TGTGCCAGCAGCCCTCGGACAGGGATAAGGGAAAAACTGTTTTTT.

This CDR3 is CASSLGTSGDYTDTQYF. Written as DNA, the CDR3 is TGTGCCAGCAGCTTAGGAACTAGCGGGGACTACACAGATACGCAGTATTTT. The rearrangement uses TRBV7-9 and TRBJ2-3, with TRBD2 matching 10 bases. The CDR3 spans 17 residues. Trimming cost V 1 base and J 2 bases; bases outside gene matches: 6. Germline CDR1 reads SEHNR; CDR2 reads FQNEAQ (reference sequence).

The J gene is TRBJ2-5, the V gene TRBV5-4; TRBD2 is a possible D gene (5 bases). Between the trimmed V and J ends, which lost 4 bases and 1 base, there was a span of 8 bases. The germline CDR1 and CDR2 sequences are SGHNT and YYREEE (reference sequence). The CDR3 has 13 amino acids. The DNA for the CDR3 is TGTGCCAGCAGCCAAGAGGGCCAAGAGACCCAGTACTTC. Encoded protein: CASSQEGQETQYF. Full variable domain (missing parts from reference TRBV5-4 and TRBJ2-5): ETGVTQSPTHLIKTRGQQVTLRCSSQSGHNTVSWYQQALGQGPQFIFQYYREEENGRGNFPPRFSGLQFPNYSSELNVNALELDDSALYLCASSQEGQETQYFGPGTRLLVL.

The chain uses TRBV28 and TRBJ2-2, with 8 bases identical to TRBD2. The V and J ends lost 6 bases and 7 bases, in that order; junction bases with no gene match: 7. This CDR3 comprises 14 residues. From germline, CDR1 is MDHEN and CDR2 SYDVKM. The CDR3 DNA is TGTGCCAGCAGCCGGGGGGGGCAAGGCGGGGAGCTGTTTTTT. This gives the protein CASSRGGQGGELFF.

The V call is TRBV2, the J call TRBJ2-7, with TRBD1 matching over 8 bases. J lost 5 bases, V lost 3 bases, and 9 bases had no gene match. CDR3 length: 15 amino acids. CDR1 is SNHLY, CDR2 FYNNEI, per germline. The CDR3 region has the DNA TGTGCCAGCAGTGAGGTGGCAGGGGGCCACCACGAGCAGTACTTC. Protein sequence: CASSEVAGGHHEQYF.

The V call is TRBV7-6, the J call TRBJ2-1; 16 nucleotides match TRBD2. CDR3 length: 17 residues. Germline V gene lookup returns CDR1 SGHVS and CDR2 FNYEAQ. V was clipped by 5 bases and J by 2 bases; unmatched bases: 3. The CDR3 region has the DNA TGTGCCAGCAGCATGGGACTAGCGGGGGGGCCCTACAATGAGCAGTTCTTC. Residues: CASSMGLAGGPYNEQFF.

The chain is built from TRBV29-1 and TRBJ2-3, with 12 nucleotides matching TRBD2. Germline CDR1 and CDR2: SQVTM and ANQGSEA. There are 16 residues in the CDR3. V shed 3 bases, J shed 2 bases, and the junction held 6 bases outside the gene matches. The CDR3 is CSVDGLAGSHTDTQYF. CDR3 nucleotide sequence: TGCAGCGTTGATGGACTAGCGGGGAGCCACACAGATACGCAGTATTTT.

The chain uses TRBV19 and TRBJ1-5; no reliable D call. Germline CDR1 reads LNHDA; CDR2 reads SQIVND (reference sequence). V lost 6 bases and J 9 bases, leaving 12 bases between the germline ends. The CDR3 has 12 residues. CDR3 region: CASSIRSGPQHF. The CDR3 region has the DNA TGTGCCAGTAGCATACGGTCAGGGCCCCAGCATTTT. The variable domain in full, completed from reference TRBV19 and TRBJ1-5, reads DGGITQSPKYLFRKEGQNVTLSCEQNLNHDAMYWYRQDPGQGLRLIYYSQIVNDFQKGDIAEGYSVSREKKESFPLTVTSAQKNPTAFYLCASSIRSGPQHFGDGTRLSIL.